Listed below are T cell receptor beta chains from one sample, sequenced in a study of T cell responses to AZD1222 COVID-19 vaccine. The table came from immunoSEQ multiplex PCR; TCRdb's copy has only in-frame clones and leaves some out. The sample gives about 180,000 clones, nearly 95% of which show up once; less than 2.5% is in the top ten. The sample was peripheral blood, taken 28 days after the second AZD1222 dose. Every receptor here comes from an adult who received the AZD1222 COVID-19 vaccine. Each CDR3 is given with its conserved first and last residue. D genes are given only for firm matches. Part of the rows lack a size; the others show once, few, many or a class for expanded clones.

d_call: NA
clone_size: NA
j_call: TRBJ1-4
v_call: TRBV19
cdr3_nt: TGTGCCAGTAGTACCTCGCAGGATAATGAAAAACTGTTTTTT
cdr3_aa: CASSTSQDNEKLFF

d_call: TRBD2
clone_size: NA
j_call: TRBJ2-3
v_call: TRBV10-3
cdr3_nt: TGTGCCATCAGTGAGTCTACGACTAGCGGGGGGGCTGAAGATACGCAGTATTTT
cdr3_aa: CAISESTTSGGAEDTQYF

d_call: NA
clone_size: NA
j_call: TRBJ2-3
v_call: TRBV28
cdr3_nt: TGTGCCAGCAGTCTCCCAGGACTGGGTTTGGGCACAGATACGCAGTATTTT
cdr3_aa: CASSLPGLGLGTDTQYF

d_call: NA
clone_size: NA
j_call: TRBJ1-2
v_call: TRBV5-1
cdr3_nt: TGCGCCAGCAACCCCTCCTGGGGGGCCGATGGCTACACCTTC
cdr3_aa: CASNPSWGADGYTF

d_call: NA
clone_size: NA
j_call: TRBJ2-3
v_call: TRBV24-1
cdr3_nt: TGTGCCACCAGTTTCGGGGGGCTCCATACGCAGTATTTT
cdr3_aa: CATSFGGLHTQYF

d_call: NA
clone_size: NA
j_call: TRBJ2-7
v_call: TRBV5-1
cdr3_nt: TGCGCCAGCAGCTTGGTGGGGGGCTACGAGCAGTACTTC
cdr3_aa: CASSLVGGYEQYF

d_call: TRBD1
clone_size: NA
j_call: TRBJ2-2
v_call: TRBV7-2
cdr3_nt: TGTGCCAGCAGCCCAAGACAGGGATCGTTCACCGGGGAGCTGTTTTTT
cdr3_aa: CASSPRQGSFTGELFF

d_call: NA
clone_size: NA
j_call: TRBJ2-3
v_call: TRBV30
cdr3_nt: TGTGCCTGGAGTGTAGGGGTAGATACGCAGTATTTT
cdr3_aa: CAWSVGVDTQYF

d_call: NA
clone_size: NA
j_call: TRBJ2-6
v_call: TRBV29-1
cdr3_nt: TGCAGCGTTGGGGGGGCGTCTGGGGCCAACGTCCTGACTTTC
cdr3_aa: CSVGGASGANVLTF

d_call: TRBD2
clone_size: few
j_call: TRBJ2-7
v_call: TRBV6-1
cdr3_nt: TGTGCCAGCAGTGAAAGTAGCGGGGTGACCTACGAGCAGTACTTC
cdr3_aa: CASSESSGVTYEQYF

d_call: TRBD1
clone_size: NA
j_call: TRBJ2-5
v_call: TRBV11-2
cdr3_nt: TGTGCCAGCAGCTTCCGGACAGGGGAGGAGACGGAGACCCAGTACTTC
cdr3_aa: CASSFRTGEETETQYF

d_call: NA
clone_size: once
j_call: TRBJ2-1
v_call: TRBV13
cdr3_nt: TGTGCCAGCAGCGAACTAGCAGCCTACAATGAGCAGTTCTTC
cdr3_aa: CASSELAAYNEQFF

d_call: NA
clone_size: NA
j_call: TRBJ2-5
v_call: TRBV7-7
cdr3_nt: TGTGCCAGCAGCTTAGGTGTTCTGGGGTCGGGGGAGACCCAGTACTTC
cdr3_aa: CASSLGVLGSGETQYF

d_call: TRBD1
clone_size: NA
j_call: TRBJ1-2
v_call: TRBV4-3
cdr3_nt: TGCGCCAGCAGCCAAGATCAGGCAGGGGGAAATGGCTACACCTTC
cdr3_aa: CASSQDQAGGNGYTF

d_call: TRBD1
clone_size: NA
j_call: TRBJ2-7
v_call: TRBV13
cdr3_nt: TGTGCCGGCTTAACCGGGACAGGGACCTACGAGCAGTACTTC
cdr3_aa: CAGLTGTGTYEQYF

d_call: TRBD1
clone_size: NA
j_call: TRBJ2-5
v_call: TRBV10-3
cdr3_nt: TGTGCCATCAGTCGACAGGGGCCCGACTTGGGAGAGACCCAGTACTTC
cdr3_aa: CAISRQGPDLGETQYF

d_call: NA
clone_size: NA
j_call: TRBJ1-5
v_call: TRBV27
cdr3_nt: TGTGCCAGCAGTTCCCTAAGTGGTAGCAATCAGCCCCAGCATTTT
cdr3_aa: CASSSLSGSNQPQHF

d_call: TRBD1
clone_size: NA
j_call: TRBJ1-5
v_call: TRBV24-1
cdr3_nt: TGTGCCACCAGTGATGATCAGGGGGAGCATCAGCCCCAGCATTTT
cdr3_aa: CATSDDQGEHQPQHF

d_call: NA
clone_size: NA
j_call: TRBJ2-3
v_call: TRBV7-3
cdr3_nt: TGTGCCAGCAGCTTAAGGCAGGGATCAGATACGCAGTATTTT
cdr3_aa: CASSLRQGSDTQYF

d_call: NA
clone_size: NA
j_call: TRBJ1-6
v_call: TRBV6-5
cdr3_nt: TGTGCCAGCAGTTACTCGGGGAAAGTTTACAATTCACCCCTCCACTTT
cdr3_aa: CASSYSGKVYNSPLHF

d_call: NA
clone_size: NA
j_call: TRBJ2-3
v_call: TRBV11-2
cdr3_nt: TGTGCCAGCAGCTTCGGCTTCCGGGTTTTCCAAGATACGCAGTATTTT
cdr3_aa: CASSFGFRVFQDTQYF

d_call: NA
clone_size: NA
j_call: TRBJ1-5
v_call: TRBV24-1
cdr3_nt: TGTGCCACCAGTTCCCCAGGGATGCGTCAGCCCCAGCATTTT
cdr3_aa: CATSSPGMRQPQHF

d_call: TRBD2
clone_size: NA
j_call: TRBJ2-3
v_call: TRBV5-1
cdr3_nt: TGCGCCAGCAGCTCCCGGACTAGCGGGGGGGCAGCAGATACGCAGTATTTT
cdr3_aa: CASSSRTSGGAADTQYF

d_call: NA
clone_size: NA
j_call: TRBJ1-1
v_call: TRBV28
cdr3_nt: TGTGCCACGATACCGGGCTATAACACTGAAGCTTTCTTT
cdr3_aa: CATIPGYNTEAFF

d_call: TRBD1
clone_size: NA
j_call: TRBJ1-5
v_call: TRBV6-1
cdr3_nt: TGTGCCAGCAGTGACTGGACGGGACAGGGGCTATATAGCAATCAGCCCCAGCATTTT
cdr3_aa: CASSDWTGQGLYSNQPQHF

d_call: TRBD1
clone_size: NA
j_call: TRBJ2-5
v_call: TRBV28
cdr3_nt: TGTGCCAGCAGTTCCTCCGGGACAGGGCAAGAGACCCAGTACTTC
cdr3_aa: CASSSSGTGQETQYF

d_call: NA
clone_size: NA
j_call: TRBJ1-2
v_call: TRBV25-1
cdr3_nt: TGTGCCAGCAGTGAGACCGGGCTAAAAAGTGGTGGCTACACCTTC
cdr3_aa: CASSETGLKSGGYTF

d_call: NA
clone_size: NA
j_call: TRBJ1-5
v_call: TRBV6-2/TRBV6-3
cdr3_nt: TGTGCCAGCAGCCCCGGGCCAGGGCTGGATCGGCCCCAGCATTTT
cdr3_aa: CASSPGPGLDRPQHF

d_call: NA
clone_size: NA
j_call: TRBJ1-4
v_call: TRBV30
cdr3_nt: TGTGCCTGGAGTGTAGGGGGAAGGTCTAATGAAAAACTGTTTTTT
cdr3_aa: CAWSVGGRSNEKLFF

d_call: NA
clone_size: NA
j_call: TRBJ2-2
v_call: TRBV2
cdr3_nt: TGTGCCAGCAGTGCGGATGGGACTCCCGGGGAGCTGTTTTTT
cdr3_aa: CASSADGTPGELFF

d_call: NA
clone_size: NA
j_call: TRBJ1-1
v_call: TRBV28
cdr3_nt: TGTGCCAGTCACGGACGGACCCTTAACGCTGAAGCTTTCTTT
cdr3_aa: CASHGRTLNAEAFF

d_call: NA
clone_size: NA
j_call: TRBJ2-3
v_call: TRBV7-2
cdr3_nt: TGTGCCAGCAGCTTAGCCTTCGGACTCCCTGGCACAGATACGCAGTATTTT
cdr3_aa: CASSLAFGLPGTDTQYF

d_call: NA
clone_size: NA
j_call: TRBJ1-1
v_call: TRBV6-1
cdr3_nt: TGTGCCAGCAGTGAAATGGGGGGAGCAGCTTTCTTT
cdr3_aa: CASSEMGGAAFF

d_call: TRBD1
clone_size: NA
j_call: TRBJ2-3
v_call: TRBV7-2
cdr3_nt: TGTGCCAGCAGCTTTAACAGGGGCCATACGCAGTATTTT
cdr3_aa: CASSFNRGHTQYF

d_call: NA
clone_size: NA
j_call: TRBJ1-2
v_call: TRBV4-1
cdr3_nt: TGCGCCAGCAGCCAAGCAGGGAGGCATGGCTACACCTTC
cdr3_aa: CASSQAGRHGYTF

d_call: TRBD1
clone_size: NA
j_call: TRBJ1-4
v_call: TRBV4-2
cdr3_nt: TGTGCCAGCAGCCCCCGGGACAGGGGGGATGAAAAACTGTTTTTT
cdr3_aa: CASSPRDRGDEKLFF

d_call: NA
clone_size: NA
j_call: TRBJ2-1
v_call: TRBV19
cdr3_nt: TGTGCCAGTAGGGCCGGTAGTGAGCAGTTCTTC
cdr3_aa: CASRAGSEQFF

d_call: NA
clone_size: NA
j_call: TRBJ2-2
v_call: TRBV3-1/TRBV3-2
cdr3_nt: TGTGCCAGCAGCCCAGGGAGGACCGGGGAGCTGTTTTTT
cdr3_aa: CASSPGRTGELFF

d_call: NA
clone_size: NA
j_call: TRBJ1-5
v_call: TRBV30
cdr3_nt: TGTGCCTGGAGTGTAGGGGGGCTGGAACAGCCCCAGCATTTT
cdr3_aa: CAWSVGGLEQPQHF

d_call: TRBD2
clone_size: NA
j_call: TRBJ2-5
v_call: TRBV11-2
cdr3_nt: TGTGCCAGCAGCCTGGGACTAGCGGGGGAGACCCAGTACTTC
cdr3_aa: CASSLGLAGETQYF

d_call: NA
clone_size: NA
j_call: TRBJ2-2
v_call: TRBV10-3
cdr3_nt: TGTGCCATCAGAGTAGGACAGTCCAACACCGGGGAGCTGTTTTTT
cdr3_aa: CAIRVGQSNTGELFF

d_call: TRBD1
clone_size: NA
j_call: TRBJ2-7
v_call: TRBV6-5
cdr3_nt: TGTGCCAGCCCTCGGACAGGGGGAAACTACGAGCAGTACTTC
cdr3_aa: CASPRTGGNYEQYF

d_call: NA
clone_size: NA
j_call: TRBJ1-1
v_call: TRBV4-2
cdr3_nt: TGTGCCAGCAGCCAAGATCTGGTTCAGGACACTGAAGCTTTCTTT
cdr3_aa: CASSQDLVQDTEAFF

d_call: NA
clone_size: NA
j_call: TRBJ2-1
v_call: TRBV6-5
cdr3_nt: TGTGCCAGCAGTAACCCAGGGCAAGGTTACAATGAGCAGTTCTTC
cdr3_aa: CASSNPGQGYNEQFF

d_call: NA
clone_size: NA
j_call: TRBJ2-7
v_call: TRBV5-1
cdr3_nt: TGCGCCAGCAGTTCAGAGTACGAGCAGTACTTC
cdr3_aa: CASSSEYEQYF

d_call: NA
clone_size: NA
j_call: TRBJ1-6
v_call: TRBV28
cdr3_nt: TGTGCCAGCAGTTTAAGGGAGTATCGGTCACCCCTCCACTTT
cdr3_aa: CASSLREYRSPLHF

d_call: TRBD2
clone_size: NA
j_call: TRBJ2-5
v_call: TRBV19
cdr3_nt: TGTGCCAGTAGTATACTAGCGGGGACAAACCAAGAGACCCAGTACTTC
cdr3_aa: CASSILAGTNQETQYF

d_call: NA
clone_size: NA
j_call: TRBJ1-2
v_call: TRBV5-1
cdr3_nt: TGCGCCAGCAGCTTGGACGCCGCAGGCTATGGCTACACCTTC
cdr3_aa: CASSLDAAGYGYTF

d_call: NA
clone_size: NA
j_call: TRBJ1-2
v_call: TRBV5-1
cdr3_nt: TGCGCCAGCAGCTTGTTTGGGCAGATTGGTGGCTACACCTTC
cdr3_aa: CASSLFGQIGGYTF

d_call: TRBD2
clone_size: NA
j_call: TRBJ2-1
v_call: TRBV4-1
cdr3_nt: TGCGCCAGCAGCCAACCACTCGGGACTAGTGAGCAGTTCTTC
cdr3_aa: CASSQPLGTSEQFF

d_call: TRBD2
clone_size: once
j_call: TRBJ2-5
v_call: TRBV9
cdr3_nt: TGTGCCAGCAGCCCGGGGACTATCCAAGAGACCCAGTACTTC
cdr3_aa: CASSPGTIQETQYF

d_call: NA
clone_size: NA
j_call: TRBJ1-6
v_call: TRBV14
cdr3_nt: TGTGCCAGCAGCCTTCCCCGGGTTAATTCACCCCTCCACTTT
cdr3_aa: CASSLPRVNSPLHF

d_call: TRBD1
clone_size: NA
j_call: TRBJ2-1
v_call: TRBV5-1
cdr3_nt: TGCGCCAGCAGTGATGGGACAGGTCAGCATGAGCAGTTCTTC
cdr3_aa: CASSDGTGQHEQFF

d_call: NA
clone_size: NA
j_call: TRBJ2-2
v_call: TRBV25-1
cdr3_nt: TGTGCCAGCAGTGAATCAGGAGGGACGGGGGAGCTGTTTTTT
cdr3_aa: CASSESGGTGELFF